This T cell receptor beta chain was found in a study of T cell responses to AZD1222 COVID-19 vaccine. The repertoire was sequenced with immunoSEQ multiplex PCR; TCRdb's copy has only in-frame clones and lacks some. This table has roughly 30,000 clones, about 80% appearing once. Points from the study as a whole: Without day 14 samples, only post-peak T cell repertoires were studied. White British donors predominated, females outnumbered males, and clonal diversity was possibly underestimated. Vaccine-associated CD4 TCRs ranged over spike, dominating at 160-218 and 743-854. Targeting of unmutated variant regions was reportedly seen in nearly half of spike-specific TCRs.

The CDR3 length is 13 residues. Germline assignment: CDR1 KGHSH and CDR2 LQKENI. V was trimmed by 6 bases and J by 3 bases, leaving 11 bases between them. A remark on this clone: The antigen is undetermined.

This chain uses TRBV18 with TRBJ1-1; D is undetermined. This sample comprised peripheral blood, obtained 28 days after the second AZD1222 dose. This sequence originates from an adult who received the AZD1222 COVID-19 vaccine. As DNA, the CDR3 is TGTGCCAGCTCCTCCTCGGGGTACACTGAAGCTTTCTTT. It is translated as CASSSSGYTEAFF. The full variable domain, with the rest looked up from reference TRBV18 and TRBJ1-1, is NAGVMQNPRHLVRRRGQEARLRCSPMKGHSHVYWYRQLPEEGLKFMVYLQKENIIDESGMPKERFSAEFPKEGPSILRIQQVVRGDSAAYFCASSSSGYTEAFFGQGTRLTVV.